These T cell receptor beta chains were read from a single sample in a study of radiation and T cells in renal cell carcinoma. The method was immunoSEQ multiplex PCR; TCRdb's version includes in-frame clones alone and lacks a portion of them. This sample has some 64,000 clones, with over 65% found just once. The sequencing here drew on blood, taken from a patient whose treatment included radiotherapy and nephrectomy. The source of these receptors is a man aged 60 to 69 with renal cell carcinoma. CDR3s include the opening cysteine and the closing phenylalanine or tryptophan. Each record gives: J gene, V gene, clone size, D gene, CDR3 protein, CDR3 DNA. The D gene is left open where the match is weak. Expanded clones get a size class; other rows say once, few or many, or leave the size out.

j_call: TRBJ1-1
v_call: TRBV27
clone_size: -
d_call: -
cdr3_aa: CASSTYLNTEAFF
cdr3_nt: TGTGCCAGCAGTACATACTTGAACACTGAAGCTTTCTTT

j_call: TRBJ2-1
v_call: TRBV25-1
clone_size: -
d_call: -
cdr3_aa: CASNLASYNEQFF
cdr3_nt: TGTGCCAGCAATTTGGCCTCCTACAATGAGCAGTTCTTC

j_call: TRBJ1-1
v_call: TRBV5-1
clone_size: -
d_call: -
cdr3_aa: CASSLIQVNTEAFF
cdr3_nt: TGCGCCAGCAGCTTAATTCAGGTGAACACTGAAGCTTTCTTT

j_call: TRBJ1-2
v_call: TRBV6-5
clone_size: -
d_call: TRBD1
cdr3_aa: CASTDRASAGYTF
cdr3_nt: TGTGCCAGCACCGACAGGGCCTCGGCTGGCTACACCTTC

j_call: TRBJ2-2
v_call: TRBV6-1
clone_size: few
d_call: -
cdr3_aa: CASASASGELFF
cdr3_nt: TGTGCCAGCGCTAGCGCCTCCGGGGAGCTGTTTTTT

j_call: TRBJ1-3
v_call: TRBV10-2
clone_size: -
d_call: -
cdr3_aa: CASSVSNLPGNTIYF
cdr3_nt: TGCGCCAGCAGTGTGTCCAACTTGCCGGGAAACACCATATATTTT

j_call: TRBJ1-2
v_call: TRBV4-3
clone_size: once
d_call: TRBD1
cdr3_aa: CASSSTVGQAYGYTF
cdr3_nt: TGCGCCAGCAGCTCCACTGTCGGACAGGCGTATGGCTACACCTTC

j_call: TRBJ2-1
v_call: TRBV30
clone_size: -
d_call: -
cdr3_aa: CAWSVFSGTYNEQFF
cdr3_nt: TGTGCCTGGAGTGTATTTAGCGGTACCTACAATGAGCAGTTCTTC

j_call: TRBJ2-4
v_call: TRBV5-6
clone_size: -
d_call: -
cdr3_aa: CASSLGSNRLRGIQYF
cdr3_nt: TGTGCCAGCAGCTTGGGTTCTAACCGTCTAAGGGGCATTCAGTACTTC

j_call: TRBJ1-2
v_call: TRBV11-2
clone_size: -
d_call: -
cdr3_aa: CASSLGGGSYGYTF
cdr3_nt: TGTGCCAGCAGCCTTGGGGGGGGCAGCTATGGCTACACCTTC

j_call: TRBJ1-3
v_call: TRBV29-1
clone_size: -
d_call: -
cdr3_aa: CSVESENTIYF
cdr3_nt: TGCAGCGTTGAATCTGAAAACACCATATATTTT

j_call: TRBJ2-3
v_call: TRBV29-1
clone_size: once
d_call: TRBD2
cdr3_aa: CSGLGLAGEASTDTQYF
cdr3_nt: TGCAGCGGTCTAGGGCTAGCGGGGGAAGCTAGCACAGATACGCAGTATTTT

j_call: TRBJ1-5
v_call: TRBV6-1
clone_size: once
d_call: TRBD1
cdr3_aa: CASSELNRGFNQPQHF
cdr3_nt: TGTGCCAGCAGCGAACTCAACAGGGGATTCAATCAGCCCCAGCATTTT

j_call: TRBJ1-3
v_call: TRBV2
clone_size: -
d_call: -
cdr3_aa: CASSDHPGPGNTIYF
cdr3_nt: TGTGCCAGCAGTGATCACCCCGGGCCCGGAAACACCATATATTTT

j_call: TRBJ2-3
v_call: TRBV27
clone_size: -
d_call: -
cdr3_aa: CASSFLRSPETTDTQYF
cdr3_nt: TGTGCCAGCAGTTTTTTGCGGAGCCCTGAAACCACAGATACGCAGTATTTT

j_call: TRBJ1-2
v_call: TRBV5-6
clone_size: -
d_call: -
cdr3_aa: CASSATEIYGYTF
cdr3_nt: TGTGCCAGCAGTGCCACAGAGATCTATGGCTACACCTTC

j_call: TRBJ2-1
v_call: TRBV11-1
clone_size: -
d_call: TRBD2
cdr3_aa: CASSLGLAGNPSYNEQFF
cdr3_nt: TGTGCCAGCAGCTTGGGACTAGCGGGAAACCCCAGCTACAATGAGCAGTTCTTC

j_call: TRBJ1-3
v_call: TRBV14
clone_size: -
d_call: -
cdr3_aa: CASSQGSLNTIYF
cdr3_nt: TGTGCCAGCAGCCAAGGGTCCCTAAACACCATATATTTT

j_call: TRBJ1-4
v_call: TRBV20-1
clone_size: -
d_call: -
cdr3_aa: CSAGDNEKLFF
cdr3_nt: TGCAGTGCTGGGGATAATGAAAAACTGTTTTTT

j_call: TRBJ1-2
v_call: TRBV5-1
clone_size: -
d_call: TRBD1
cdr3_aa: CASSPQTGTGSYGYTF
cdr3_nt: TGCGCCAGCAGCCCCCAGACAGGGACAGGCTCGTATGGCTACACCTTC

j_call: TRBJ2-3
v_call: TRBV5-1
clone_size: -
d_call: -
cdr3_aa: CASSFPLEGSTDTQYF
cdr3_nt: TGCGCCAGCAGCTTCCCCCTGGAGGGGAGCACAGATACGCAGTATTTT

j_call: TRBJ1-2
v_call: TRBV18
clone_size: medium-sized
d_call: -
cdr3_aa: CASSPSGNYGYTF
cdr3_nt: TGTGCCAGCTCACCTTCGGGTAACTATGGCTACACCTTC

j_call: TRBJ1-2
v_call: TRBV6-5
clone_size: -
d_call: -
cdr3_aa: CASRGPPDNYGYTF
cdr3_nt: TGTGCCAGCAGGGGACCGCCGGATAACTATGGCTACACCTTC

j_call: TRBJ2-5
v_call: TRBV10-1
clone_size: -
d_call: -
cdr3_aa: CASSDPGPLGQETQYF
cdr3_nt: TGCGCCAGCAGTGACCCGGGACCCCTGGGTCAAGAGACCCAGTACTTC

j_call: TRBJ1-1
v_call: TRBV27
clone_size: -
d_call: -
cdr3_aa: CASSFVGLDTEAFF
cdr3_nt: TGTGCCAGCAGTTTTGTGGGGCTAGACACTGAAGCTTTCTTT

j_call: TRBJ1-2
v_call: TRBV19
clone_size: -
d_call: -
cdr3_aa: CASSPEGDYGYTF
cdr3_nt: TGTGCCAGTAGTCCTGAGGGGGACTATGGCTACACCTTC

j_call: TRBJ2-5
v_call: TRBV7-6
clone_size: -
d_call: -
cdr3_aa: CASSLRFEETQYF
cdr3_nt: TGTGCCAGCAGCCTAAGGTTTGAAGAGACCCAGTACTTC

j_call: TRBJ1-3
v_call: TRBV7-9
clone_size: -
d_call: -
cdr3_aa: CASSFGPGNTIYF
cdr3_nt: TGTGCCAGCAGCTTCGGCCCGGGAAACACCATATATTTT

j_call: TRBJ1-2
v_call: TRBV18
clone_size: -
d_call: TRBD1
cdr3_aa: CASSPLDRAYGYTF
cdr3_nt: TGTGCCAGCTCACCATTGGACAGGGCCTATGGCTACACCTTC

j_call: TRBJ2-1
v_call: TRBV11-2
clone_size: -
d_call: -
cdr3_aa: CASSLERANEQFF
cdr3_nt: TGTGCCAGCAGCTTAGAGCGGGCGAATGAGCAGTTCTTC

j_call: TRBJ1-1
v_call: TRBV7-2
clone_size: few
d_call: -
cdr3_aa: CASSSYRENTEAFF
cdr3_nt: TGTGCCAGCAGCTCGTACCGGGAAAACACTGAAGCTTTCTTT

j_call: TRBJ2-1
v_call: TRBV11-2
clone_size: -
d_call: TRBD2
cdr3_aa: CASSSLAGDYNEQFF
cdr3_nt: TGTGCCAGCAGCTCCCTAGCGGGTGACTACAATGAGCAGTTCTTC

j_call: TRBJ1-6
v_call: TRBV28
clone_size: -
d_call: -
cdr3_aa: CASSPPREPGHSPLHF
cdr3_nt: TGTGCCAGCAGTCCTCCGAGGGAACCGGGGCATTCACCCCTCCACTTT

j_call: TRBJ1-1
v_call: TRBV5-5
clone_size: -
d_call: -
cdr3_aa: CATGSMEENTEAFF
cdr3_nt: TGTGCCACCGGGTCCATGGAGGAGAACACTGAAGCTTTCTTT

j_call: TRBJ1-2
v_call: TRBV19
clone_size: -
d_call: -
cdr3_aa: CASSITGQSNYGYTF
cdr3_nt: TGTGCCAGTAGCATTACGGGGCAATCTAACTATGGCTACACCTTC

j_call: TRBJ2-3
v_call: TRBV7-8
clone_size: -
d_call: -
cdr3_aa: CAGGSEGGGTDTQYF
cdr3_nt: TGTGCCGGGGGCTCGGAGGGGGGAGGCACAGATACGCAGTATTTT

j_call: TRBJ1-2
v_call: TRBV29-1
clone_size: -
d_call: TRBD1
cdr3_aa: CSVAGQGVYGYTF
cdr3_nt: TGCAGCGTTGCGGGACAGGGTGTCTATGGCTACACCTTC

j_call: TRBJ2-5
v_call: TRBV14
clone_size: -
d_call: TRBD2
cdr3_aa: CASSALAGGQETQYF
cdr3_nt: TGTGCCAGCAGCGCACTAGCGGGGGGCCAAGAGACCCAGTACTTC

j_call: TRBJ1-3
v_call: TRBV7-6
clone_size: few
d_call: -
cdr3_aa: CASSFEEGGNTIYF
cdr3_nt: TGTGCCAGCAGCTTTGAAGAGGGTGGAAACACCATATATTTT

j_call: TRBJ1-2
v_call: TRBV11-3
clone_size: -
d_call: TRBD1
cdr3_aa: CASSFRAGQGARGYTF
cdr3_nt: TGTGCCAGCAGCTTCCGGGCCGGACAGGGGGCGCGCGGCTACACCTTC

j_call: TRBJ2-5
v_call: TRBV27
clone_size: -
d_call: -
cdr3_aa: CASSLEPSARGTQYF
cdr3_nt: TGTGCCAGCAGTTTGGAACCTAGTGCTCGAGGGACCCAGTACTTC

j_call: TRBJ2-5
v_call: TRBV18
clone_size: -
d_call: TRBD1
cdr3_aa: CASSPARGLQETQYF
cdr3_nt: TGTGCCAGCTCACCAGCTAGGGGGCTCCAGGAGACCCAGTACTTC

j_call: TRBJ1-1
v_call: TRBV30
clone_size: -
d_call: -
cdr3_aa: CAWSVREGAFF
cdr3_nt: TGTGCCTGGAGTGTACGGGAAGGCGCTTTCTTT

j_call: TRBJ2-5
v_call: TRBV5-6
clone_size: few
d_call: -
cdr3_aa: CASSLFSREKGQETQYF
cdr3_nt: TGTGCCAGCAGCTTGTTCAGCCGGGAGAAGGGCCAAGAGACCCAGTACTTC

j_call: TRBJ1-6
v_call: TRBV2
clone_size: -
d_call: -
cdr3_aa: CASSGERDLNSPLHF
cdr3_nt: TGTGCCAGCAGCGGGGAAAGGGACCTTAATTCACCCCTCCACTTT

j_call: TRBJ2-6
v_call: TRBV9
clone_size: -
d_call: -
cdr3_aa: CASSVGRVAGANVLTF
cdr3_nt: TGTGCCAGCAGCGTAGGTCGGGTGGCCGGGGCCAACGTCCTGACTTTC

j_call: TRBJ2-1
v_call: TRBV5-1
clone_size: -
d_call: TRBD2
cdr3_aa: CASSLLAGEPDEQFF
cdr3_nt: TGCGCCAGCAGCTTGTTAGCGGGAGAGCCCGATGAGCAGTTCTTC

j_call: TRBJ1-1
v_call: TRBV7-2
clone_size: -
d_call: -
cdr3_aa: CASSPFVDTEAFF
cdr3_nt: TGTGCCAGCAGCCCATTTGTAGACACTGAAGCTTTCTTT

j_call: TRBJ2-3
v_call: TRBV9
clone_size: -
d_call: -
cdr3_aa: CASSVVRTGGTDTQYF
cdr3_nt: TGTGCCAGCAGCGTAGTCCGAACGGGGGGCACAGATACGCAGTATTTT

j_call: TRBJ2-3
v_call: TRBV9
clone_size: -
d_call: -
cdr3_aa: CASRRGDTQYF
cdr3_nt: TGTGCCAGCAGGCGAGGGGATACGCAGTATTTT

j_call: TRBJ2-2
v_call: TRBV5-3
clone_size: -
d_call: TRBD1
cdr3_aa: CARSPPDRDNTGELFF
cdr3_nt: TGTGCCAGAAGCCCTCCGGACAGGGATAACACCGGGGAGCTGTTTTTT

j_call: TRBJ2-1
v_call: TRBV5-1
clone_size: -
d_call: TRBD2
cdr3_aa: CASSLGLAGVTNEQFF
cdr3_nt: TGCGCCAGCAGCTTAGGACTAGCGGGGGTAACTAATGAGCAGTTCTTC

j_call: TRBJ2-6
v_call: TRBV30
clone_size: -
d_call: -
cdr3_aa: CAWSQGTGANVLTF
cdr3_nt: TGTGCCTGGTCGCAGGGGACTGGGGCCAACGTCCTGACTTTC

j_call: TRBJ2-2
v_call: TRBV9
clone_size: -
d_call: -
cdr3_aa: CASSLGPVRVQNTGELFF
cdr3_nt: TGTGCCAGCAGCCTAGGACCAGTACGGGTCCAAAACACCGGGGAGCTGTTTTTT

j_call: TRBJ2-1
v_call: TRBV27
clone_size: once
d_call: -
cdr3_aa: CASSLKRLGNNEQFF
cdr3_nt: TGTGCCAGCAGTTTAAAGAGGTTGGGAAACAATGAGCAGTTCTTC

j_call: TRBJ2-3
v_call: TRBV27
clone_size: -
d_call: TRBD1
cdr3_aa: CASRGVGTDYTDTQYF
cdr3_nt: TGTGCCAGCAGGGGGGTAGGGACAGACTACACAGATACGCAGTATTTT

j_call: TRBJ2-7
v_call: TRBV11-2
clone_size: -
d_call: TRBD1
cdr3_aa: CASSSRPAGQGTDYEQYF
cdr3_nt: TGTGCCAGCAGCTCAAGGCCGGCGGGACAGGGGACCGACTACGAGCAGTACTTC